The rows below give T cell receptor beta chains drawn from one sample of a study of T cell responses to AZD1222 COVID-19 vaccine. Sequencing was performed with immunoSEQ multiplex PCR; in TCRdb, only in-frame clones are kept and a portion is missing. The sample lists over 70,000 clones; 88% were seen once. Sequencing used peripheral blood, obtained on day 0 of AZD1222 vaccination. The receptors shown here come from an adult in good health. CDR3s include the opening cysteine and the closing phenylalanine or tryptophan. The D gene is left open where the match is weak. Not all rows give a size; the values are once, few, many and, for expanded clones, a class.

CDR3 DNA,CDR3 protein,clone size,J gene,V gene,CDR3 length,D gene
TGTGCCAGCAGTCAAGGGGGGGATCTTTACAATGAGCAGTTCTTC,CASSQGGDLYNEQFF,few,TRBJ2-1,TRBV28,15,NA
TGTGCCAGCAGCTTAAACTTAGTCAGGGGGCCACTAGCGGGAATTAGGAATGAGCAGTTCTTC,CASSLNLVRGPLAGIRNEQFF,NA,TRBJ2-1,TRBV7-7,21,TRBD2
TGCAGTGCAAGGACAACCTACGAGCAGTACTTC,CSARTTYEQYF,NA,TRBJ2-7,TRBV20-1,11,NA
TGTGCCAGCAGTTACCCCCCCAAGACTGAAGCTTTCTTT,CASSYPPKTEAFF,NA,TRBJ1-1,TRBV6-2/TRBV6-3,13,NA
TGTGCCAGCAGTGAAGCGCTTCAGGCAGCCTATGGCTACACCTTC,CASSEALQAAYGYTF,NA,TRBJ1-2,TRBV6-1,15,NA
TGCAGCGCTCGGACAGGGGGGGACTATGGCTACACCTTC,CSARTGGDYGYTF,NA,TRBJ1-2,TRBV29-1,13,TRBD1
TGTGCCAGCAGTTACTCGGGGGGACAGGGCTACTACGAGCAGTACTTC,CASSYSGGQGYYEQYF,NA,TRBJ2-7,TRBV6-2/TRBV6-3,16,TRBD1
TGTGCCAGCAGTCTTCTTGAGACCTCCTATAATTCACCCCTCCACTTT,CASSLLETSYNSPLHF,NA,TRBJ1-6,TRBV28,16,NA
TGTGCCAGCAGTACACAGGGGCGCGAGACCCAGTACTTC,CASSTQGRETQYF,NA,TRBJ2-5,TRBV12-3/TRBV12-4,13,TRBD1
TGTGCCAGCAGGCCTCAGGGACCAGGCTATGGCTACACCTTC,CASRPQGPGYGYTF,NA,TRBJ1-2,TRBV6-2/TRBV6-3,14,NA
TGTGCCAGTAGTACAACCGGGACAGTTAGCAATCAGCCCCAGCATTTT,CASSTTGTVSNQPQHF,NA,TRBJ1-5,TRBV19,16,TRBD1
TGCAGTGCTAGTCTGGGACAGGTGAACACTGAAGCTTTCTTT,CSASLGQVNTEAFF,NA,TRBJ1-1,TRBV20-1,14,TRBD1
TGTGCCAGCAGTGAAGTCCCGTTATTAGGTCAGCCCCAGCATTTT,CASSEVPLLGQPQHF,NA,TRBJ1-5,TRBV2,15,NA
TGTGCCAGTAGTATTAACGGCAGGGGTCCCAATCAGCCCCAGCATTTT,CASSINGRGPNQPQHF,once,TRBJ1-5,TRBV19,16,NA
TGCGCCAGCAGCCAAGCCCGCGCCAGCACCGGGGAGCTGTTTTTT,CASSQARASTGELFF,few,TRBJ2-2,TRBV4-3,15,NA
TGTGCCAGCTCACCAACTAGCGGGAGTTCAGATACGCAGTATTTT,CASSPTSGSSDTQYF,NA,TRBJ2-3,TRBV18,15,TRBD2
TGTGCCAGCAGTTTACAAGGGGCGGCTAATGAAAAACTGTTTTTT,CASSLQGAANEKLFF,NA,TRBJ1-4,TRBV28,15,NA
TGTGCCAGCAGTTCTCCTTGGCGGGGTCACAATGAGCAGTTCTTC,CASSSPWRGHNEQFF,NA,TRBJ2-1,TRBV27,15,NA